There are a few counts of the clone carrying this T cell receptor beta chain. Sequenced by immunoSEQ multiplex PCR; TCRdb stores in-frame clones only, minus some. The repertoire includes approximately 300,000 clones, about 85% of them detected once, and around 2% sits in the top ten. Germline CDR1 SGHKS, CDR2 YYEKEE (reference sequence). Trimming removed 1 base at V and 4 bases at J, with 11 bases between. The CDR3 is 14 amino acids. A COVID-19 case was met by exposed participants within 2 weeks before study entry. The sample is drawn from a study of blood T cell repertoires in COVID-19. Study summary: Sources were T cells, B-cell-depleted T cells, or PBMCs; the material itself was cDNA or gDNA.

The source material was PBMCs or T cells enriched from blood (not recorded which). The TCR originated in a woman in her 30s who had been exposed to COVID-19. This chain links TRBV5-5 with TRBJ2-5; D is perhaps TRBD2 (6 bases). DNA of the CDR3: TGTGCCAGCAGCTTGTTGCTAGCGAGAGAGACCCAGTACTTC. Its protein is CASSLLLARETQYF.